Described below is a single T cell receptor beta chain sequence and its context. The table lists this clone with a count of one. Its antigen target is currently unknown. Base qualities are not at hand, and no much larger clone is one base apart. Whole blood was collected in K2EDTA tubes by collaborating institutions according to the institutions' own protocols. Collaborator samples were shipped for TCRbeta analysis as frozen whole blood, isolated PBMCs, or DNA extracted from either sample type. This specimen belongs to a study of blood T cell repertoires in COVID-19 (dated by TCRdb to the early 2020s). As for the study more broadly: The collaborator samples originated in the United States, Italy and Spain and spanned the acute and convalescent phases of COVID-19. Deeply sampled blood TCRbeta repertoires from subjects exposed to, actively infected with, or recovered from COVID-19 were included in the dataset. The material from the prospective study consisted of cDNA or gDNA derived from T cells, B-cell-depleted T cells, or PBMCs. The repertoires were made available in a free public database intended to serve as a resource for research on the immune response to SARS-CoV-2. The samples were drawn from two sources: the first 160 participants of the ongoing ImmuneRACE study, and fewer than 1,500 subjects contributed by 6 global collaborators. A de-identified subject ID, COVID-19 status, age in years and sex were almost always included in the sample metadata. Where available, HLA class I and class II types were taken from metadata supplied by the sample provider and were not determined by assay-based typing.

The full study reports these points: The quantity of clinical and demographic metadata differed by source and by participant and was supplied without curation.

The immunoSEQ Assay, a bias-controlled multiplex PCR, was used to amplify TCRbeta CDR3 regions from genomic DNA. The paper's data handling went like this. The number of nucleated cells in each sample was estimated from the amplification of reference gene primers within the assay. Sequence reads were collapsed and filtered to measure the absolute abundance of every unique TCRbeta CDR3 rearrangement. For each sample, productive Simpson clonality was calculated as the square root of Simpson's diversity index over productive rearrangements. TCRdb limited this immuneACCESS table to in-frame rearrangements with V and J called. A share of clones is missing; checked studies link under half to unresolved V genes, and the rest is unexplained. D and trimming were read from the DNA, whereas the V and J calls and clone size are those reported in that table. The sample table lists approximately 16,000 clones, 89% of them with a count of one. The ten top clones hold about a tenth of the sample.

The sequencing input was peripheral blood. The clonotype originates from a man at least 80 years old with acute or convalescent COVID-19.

For the CDR3, the sequence is CASSRGTDYGYTF. The sequenced DNA: TGTGCCAGCAGTCGCGGGACGGACTATGGCTACACCTTC. Rearrangement joined TRBV2 to TRBJ1-2; TRBD1 might be the D gene, on 5 matching bases. Sequences SNHLY (CDR1) and FYNNEI (CDR2) are obtained from the germline V gene. V and J are truncated by 5 bases and 3 bases respectively, leaving an intervening sequence of 10 bases. The cysteine opens and the phenylalanine closes a CDR3 of 13 amino acids. The entry retains the CDR3 DNA only, 39 bases that are in frame from base 1.